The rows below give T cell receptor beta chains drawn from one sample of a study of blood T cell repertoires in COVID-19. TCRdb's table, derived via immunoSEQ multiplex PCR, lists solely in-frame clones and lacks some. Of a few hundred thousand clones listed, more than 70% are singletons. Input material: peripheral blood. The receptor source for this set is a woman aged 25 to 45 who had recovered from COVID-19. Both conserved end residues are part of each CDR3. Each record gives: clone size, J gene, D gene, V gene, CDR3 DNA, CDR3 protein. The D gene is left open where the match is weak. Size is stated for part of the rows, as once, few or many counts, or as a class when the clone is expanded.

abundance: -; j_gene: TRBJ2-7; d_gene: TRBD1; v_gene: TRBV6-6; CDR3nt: TGTGCCAGCAGGACAGGGTCCTACGAGCAGTACTTC; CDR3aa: CASRTGSYEQYF
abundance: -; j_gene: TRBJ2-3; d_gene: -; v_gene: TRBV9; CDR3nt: TGTGCCAGCAGCTCTAGAGATACTAGCACAGATACGCAGTATTTT; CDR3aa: CASSSRDTSTDTQYF
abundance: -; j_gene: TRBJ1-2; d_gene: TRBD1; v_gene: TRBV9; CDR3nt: TGTGCCAGCAGCGCCTCAGGGGGACCCGGCTACACCTTC; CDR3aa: CASSASGGPGYTF
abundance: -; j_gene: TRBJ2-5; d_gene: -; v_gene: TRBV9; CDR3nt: TGTGCCAGCAGCGTGGGCACAGACCAAGAGACCCAGTACTTC; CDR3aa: CASSVGTDQETQYF
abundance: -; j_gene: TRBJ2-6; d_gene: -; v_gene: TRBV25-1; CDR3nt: TGTGCCAGCAGTATTTGGACAGCCGACTCTGGGGCCAACGTCCTGACTTTC; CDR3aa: CASSIWTADSGANVLTF
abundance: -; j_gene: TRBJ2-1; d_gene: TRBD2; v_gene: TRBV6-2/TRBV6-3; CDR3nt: TGTGCCAGCAGTTACTCTTTGGTAATAGCGGGAAAGTCCTACAATGAGCAGTTCTTC; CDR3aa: CASSYSLVIAGKSYNEQFF
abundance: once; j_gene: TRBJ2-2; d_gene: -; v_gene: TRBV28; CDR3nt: TGTGCCAGCAGTCTGGACAGCCCAGCACTGAACACCGGGGAGCTGTTTTTT; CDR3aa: CASSLDSPALNTGELFF
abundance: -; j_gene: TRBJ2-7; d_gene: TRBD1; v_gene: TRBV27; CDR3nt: TGTGCCAGCAGTGTGGACAGGATGTCCTACGAGCAGTACTTC; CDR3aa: CASSVDRMSYEQYF
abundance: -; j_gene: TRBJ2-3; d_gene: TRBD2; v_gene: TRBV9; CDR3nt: TGTGCCAGCAGCGTAGTCGCGGGAGATACAGATACGCAGTATTTT; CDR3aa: CASSVVAGDTDTQYF
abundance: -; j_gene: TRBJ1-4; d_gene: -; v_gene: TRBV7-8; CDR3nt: TGTGCCAGCAGCTTAGCGGCGGGACTTGATGAAAAACTGTTTTTT; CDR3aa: CASSLAAGLDEKLFF
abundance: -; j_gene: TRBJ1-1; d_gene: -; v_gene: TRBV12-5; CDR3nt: TGTGCTAGTGGTTTCGGAGACTCGGCTTTCTTT; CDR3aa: CASGFGDSAFF
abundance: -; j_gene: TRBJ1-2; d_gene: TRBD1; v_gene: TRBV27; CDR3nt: TGTGCCAGCAGTTCTCGACAGGGGGCCTATGGCTACACCTTC; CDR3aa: CASSSRQGAYGYTF
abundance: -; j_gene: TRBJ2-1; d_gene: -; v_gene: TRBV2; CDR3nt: TGTGCCAGCAGTCCGGATGAGAGGTACAATGAGCAGTTCTTC; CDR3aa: CASSPDERYNEQFF
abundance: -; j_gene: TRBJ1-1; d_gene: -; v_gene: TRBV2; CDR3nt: TGTGCCAGCAGTGTGGGCCAGAACACTGAAGCTTTCTTT; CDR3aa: CASSVGQNTEAFF
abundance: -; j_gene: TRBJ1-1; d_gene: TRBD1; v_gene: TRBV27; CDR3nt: TGTGCCAGCAGCCCCGGGACAGGGTTCACTGAAGCTTTCTTT; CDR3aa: CASSPGTGFTEAFF
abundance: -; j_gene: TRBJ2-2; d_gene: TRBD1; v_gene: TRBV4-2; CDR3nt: TGTGCCAGCAGCCAAGTGGGACAGAGTACCGACCCCGGGGAGCTGTTTTTT; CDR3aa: CASSQVGQSTDPGELFF
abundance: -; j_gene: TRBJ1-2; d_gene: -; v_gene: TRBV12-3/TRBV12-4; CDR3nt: TGTGCCAGCAGTCCCGGAGGATTTTATGGCTACACCTTC; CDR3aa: CASSPGGFYGYTF